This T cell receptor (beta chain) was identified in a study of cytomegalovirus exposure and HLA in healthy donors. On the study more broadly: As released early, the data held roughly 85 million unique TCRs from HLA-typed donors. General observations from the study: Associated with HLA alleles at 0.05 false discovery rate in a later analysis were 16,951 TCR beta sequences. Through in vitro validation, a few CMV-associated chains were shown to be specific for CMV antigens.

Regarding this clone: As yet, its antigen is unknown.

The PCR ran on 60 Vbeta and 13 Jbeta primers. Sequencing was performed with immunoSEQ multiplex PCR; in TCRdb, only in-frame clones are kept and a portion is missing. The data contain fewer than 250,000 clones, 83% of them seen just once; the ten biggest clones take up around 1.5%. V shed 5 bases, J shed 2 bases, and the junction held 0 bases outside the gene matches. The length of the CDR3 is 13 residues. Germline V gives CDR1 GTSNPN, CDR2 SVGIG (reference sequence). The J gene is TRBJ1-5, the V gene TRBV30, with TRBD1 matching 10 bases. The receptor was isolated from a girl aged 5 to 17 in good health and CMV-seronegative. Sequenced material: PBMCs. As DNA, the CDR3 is TGTGCCTGGGGGACAGGGGGCAATCAGCCCCAGCATTTT. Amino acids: CAWGTGGNQPQHF.